This T cell receptor beta chain comes out of a study of shared clonotypes between healthy human individuals. Germline V gene lookup returns CDR1 SGHAT and CDR2 FQNNGV. V gave up 1 base and J gave up 6 bases, with 9 bases separating them. The length of the CDR3 is 13 residues. Genomic DNA from each subset was divided evenly over several immunoSEQ plates. The protocol was immunoSEQ multiplex PCR, while the TCRdb copy is restricted to in-frame clones and leaves out a portion. The data contain over 950,000 clones, roughly 80% of them singletons. This clone was observed once. The receptor was isolated from a man aged 18 to 35 in good health. Some clones in this sample may be carry-over from other donors' samples. Input material: memory CD4+ T cells from PBMCs. Indicated subset: CD45RA-negative fraction. The V call is TRBV11-2, the J call TRBJ1-2, with D unresolved. Written as DNA, the CDR3 is TGTGCCAGCAGCTTAGCGGGATCCGATGGCTACACCTTC. Its translation is CASSLAGSDGYTF.